The 27 T cell receptor beta chains given below trace back to one sample, sequenced in a study of tissue T cells after allogeneic stem cell transplantation. Method: immunoSEQ multiplex PCR; TCRdb's copy keeps in-frame clones and lacks some. The sample has about 12,000 clones; around three quarters are singletons. The sample in question was tissue from the right colon, obtained at autopsy. The receptors here all came from a woman between 18 and 49 years old with breast cancer.

This clone was seen a handful of times. The CDR3 bases are TGTGCCACCAGTGACCCGGGACAGGGGGGCCAAGAGACCCAGTACTTC. Protein sequence: CATSDPGQGGQETQYF. V usage is TRBV24-1 and J usage is TRBJ2-5; 11 nucleotides line up with TRBD1. The junction had 4 bases not matched to a gene; V was cut back by 4 bases and J by 1 base. The germline V gene encodes CDR1 KGHDR and CDR2 SFDVKD. CDR3 length: 16 residues.

The chain is built from TRBV19 and TRBJ1-5; D perhaps matches TRBD1 (5 bases). The CDR3 spans 14 residues. Between the trimmed V and J ends, which lost 5 bases and 5 bases, there was a span of 13 bases. CDR1 is LNHDA and CDR2 is SQIVND in the germline V gene (reference sequence). Written as DNA, the CDR3 is TGTGCCAGTAGTTCAGGGTTCACCGATCAGCCCCAGCATTTT. It is translated as CASSSGFTDQPQHF.

CDR3 DNA sequence: TGTGCCAGCAGCTTAGTCATAGACTCCGCCTACGAGCAGTACTTC. Translated, it gives CASSLVIDSAYEQYF. The chain recombines TRBV7-8 with TRBJ2-7; no reliable D call. The CDR3 consists of 15 residues. V was shortened by 1 base and J by 2 bases, with 12 bases between the two germline ends. Germline V gene data show CDR1 as SGHVS and CDR2 as FQNEAQ.

The chain uses TRBV5-1 and TRBJ1-1; 8 bases are shared with TRBD1. V lost 0 bases to trimming and J lost 5 bases; unmatched junction nucleotides: 24. There are 21 residues in the CDR3. Germline values: CDR1 SGHRS, CDR2 YFSETQ. CDR3 nucleotides: TGCGCCAGCAGCTTGGACAGGGGGGGTAGGGTGTGGGCGGTTGAGAATACTGAAGCTTTCTTT. This sequence encodes CASSLDRGGRVWAVENTEAFF.

This clone has a handful of counts. The genes are TRBV7-9 and TRBJ2-3; 11 bases align to TRBD2. CDR3 length: 17 amino acids. J gave up 2 bases and V 4 bases, and 8 bases lay outside the gene matches. Germline V gene sequence: CDR1 SEHNR, CDR2 FQNEAQ (reference sequence). CDR3 residues: CASSSPSGGRITDTQYF. The CDR3 nucleotides are TGTGCCAGCAGCTCGCCTAGCGGGGGGCGGATCACAGATACGCAGTATTTT. Supplemented by reference TRBV7-9 and TRBJ2-3, the full variable domain reads DTGVSQNPRHKITKRGQNVTFRCDPISEHNRLYWYRQTLGQGPEFLTYFQNEAQLEKSRLLSDRFSAERPKGSFSTLEIQRTEQGDSAMYLCASSSPSGGRITDTQYFGPGTRLTVL.

J is TRBJ2-7 and V is TRBV4-1; TRBD2 aligns across 7 bases. Trimming removed 0 bases from V and 9 bases from J; junction bases left unmatched: 11. Germline CDR1 is MGHRA and CDR2 is YSYEKL. The CDR3 totals 15 residues. CDR3 nucleotide sequence: TGCGCCAGCAGCCAAGAAGCAGGTCGGACTAGATGGCAGTACTTC. Translating it yields CASSQEAGRTRWQYF.

This chain uses TRBV7-2 with TRBJ1-1; possibly TRBD1 for D (5 bases). Per germline, CDR1 SGHTA and CDR2 FQGNSA. Trimming took off 6 bases at V and 7 bases at J, with 12 bases between the two ends. The CDR3 is 12 residues long. Written as DNA, the CDR3 is TGTGCCAGCAGACGAGACCAGGGTGAAGCTTTCTTT. Its translation: CASRRDQGEAFF.

This chain uses TRBV13 with TRBJ1-3; D is undetermined. The germline gives CDR1 PRHDT, CDR2 FYEKMQ (reference sequence). V was trimmed by 2 bases and J by 7 bases, leaving 15 bases between them. The CDR3 length is 15 residues. The chain's CDR3 is CASSLSSAGSNTIYF. The CDR3 DNA follows: TGTGCCAGCAGCTTATCATCGGCAGGATCGAACACCATATATTTT.

This clone was observed a few times. J is TRBJ1-2 and V is TRBV29-1; 10 nucleotides line up with TRBD1. V was clipped by 7 bases and J by 4 bases; unmatched bases: 3. The CDR3 has 12 amino acids. Germline lookup yields CDR1 SQVTM and CDR2 ANQGSEA. The CDR3, as DNA: TGCAGCGCGGGACAGGGGATCTATGGCTACACCTTC. Its protein product is CSAGQGIYGYTF.

This chain uses TRBV6-2 or TRBV6-3 with TRBJ1-6; TRBD1 matches 10 bases. The V and J ends lost 5 bases and 10 bases, in that order; junction bases with no gene match: 8. Germline CDR1 is MNHEY and CDR2 is SVGEGT. The CDR3 length is 15 residues. The CDR3 coding sequence is TGTGCCAGCAGTCCCGAGACAGGGGGCCAATCACCCCTCCACTTT. Translation gives CASSPETGGQSPLHF.

CDR3 sequence: CASSFYPSAEKLFF. Here the CDR3 DNA reads TGCGCCAGCAGCTTCTATCCCTCAGCTGAAAAACTGTTTTTT. The J gene is TRBJ1-4, the V gene TRBV5-1; D gene ambiguous. This CDR3 comprises 14 residues. CDR1 and CDR2 (germline): SGHRS, YFSETQ. V gave up 2 bases and J gave up 7 bases, with 12 bases separating them.

The V gene is TRBV23-1, the J gene TRBJ2-1, with 9 nucleotides matching TRBD2. TRBV23-1 is annotated as an ORF whose role is uncertain. The ends lost 2 bases at V and 4 bases at J; junction bases unmatched: 12. The length of the CDR3 is 18 residues. CDR3: CASSQSSPGSGGYNEQFF. CDR3 nucleotides: TGCGCCAGCAGTCAAAGCTCTCCCGGTAGCGGGGGTTACAATGAGCAGTTCTTC.

The V call is TRBV3-1 (or the pseudogene TRBV3-2), the J call TRBJ1-2; TRBD1 is a possible D gene (5 bases). Trimming removed 6 bases from V and 9 bases from J, with 11 bases in between. This CDR3 spans 11 amino acids. From germline, CDR1 is LGHDT and CDR2 YNNKEL (reference sequence). The CDR3 coding sequence is TGTGCCAGCAGACTCATGGGGCGCTACACCTTC. It translates to CASRLMGRYTF.

The gene calls are TRBV10-3 and TRBJ1-6; D might be TRBD1 (5 bases). CDR3 length: 12 amino acids. Per germline, CDR1 ENHRY and CDR2 SYGVKD. The V gene lost 10 bases and the J gene lost 6 bases, with 10 bases spanning the gap. CDR3 sequence (DNA): TGTGCCACCTGGGGGACTAATTCACCCCTCCACTTT. Its protein is CATWGTNSPLHF.

This chain connects TRBV5-3 to TRBJ2-5, with TRBD2 identical over 9 bases. TRBV5-3 is treated as an ORF (open reading frame) with a function not yet certain. V dropped 4 bases and J dropped 4; count of bases not matched to a gene: 5. The CDR3 is made up of 14 amino acids. The CDR3 is CARSRTSVRETQYF. CDR3 nucleotide sequence: TGTGCCAGAAGCAGGACTAGCGTAAGAGAGACCCAGTACTTC.

The chain employs TRBV5-5 and TRBJ2-5, with D possibly TRBD2 on 5 matching bases. Trimming pared 0 bases from V and 4 bases from J, leaving 7 bases between. Germline V gene sequence: CDR1 SGHKS, CDR2 YYEKEE (reference sequence). CDR3 length: 13 amino acids. The CDR3 sequence is CASSLGAGETQYF. The CDR3 bases are TGTGCCAGCAGCTTGGGGGCGGGAGAGACCCAGTACTTC.

This chain links TRBV7-2 with TRBJ1-3, with D unclear. Germline V gene sequence: CDR1 SGHTA, CDR2 FQGNSA. With 1 base removed from V and 1 base from J, the gap between germline ends came to 5 bases. This CDR3 region has 14 residues. CDR3 sequence: CASSLVGSGNTIYF. The CDR3 nucleotides read TGTGCCAGCAGCTTAGTGGGGTCTGGAAACACCATATATTTT.

This chain joins TRBV6-5 and TRBJ1-4; D uncertain. Trimming stripped 0 bases from V and 2 bases from J, with 10 bases between. Germline V gene sequence: CDR1 MNHEY, CDR2 SVGAGI. There are 16 residues in the CDR3. For the CDR3, the DNA is TGTGCCAGCAGTTACTCGACGCCCGGGACTAATGAAAAACTGTTTTTT. It yields the protein CASSYSTPGTNEKLFF.

V is TRBV2 and J is TRBJ2-1; D unclear. CDR3 size: 13 residues. Germline assignment: CDR1 SNHLY and CDR2 FYNNEI. Trimming removed 6 bases from V and 5 bases from J, with 11 bases in between. The CDR3: CASRAGPDNEQFF. The CDR3 DNA follows: TGTGCCAGCAGAGCTGGACCAGACAATGAGCAGTTCTTC.

The chain is built from TRBV5-1 and TRBJ2-7; TRBD2 aligns across 7 bases. This CDR3 is built from 14 residues. Germline V gene data show CDR1 as SGHRS and CDR2 as YFSETQ. Trimming took 0 bases from V and 6 from J; bases not matched to a gene: 6. In nucleotides, the CDR3 is TGCGCCAGCAGCTTGGGGCGGGGGTATTCCGAGCAGTACTTC. Its translation: CASSLGRGYSEQYF.

The rearrangement links TRBV3-1 (or the pseudogene TRBV3-2) to TRBJ2-7; D uncertain. The germline V gene has CDR1 LGHDT and CDR2 YNNKEL (reference sequence). The CDR3 covers 15 residues. Trimming stripped 2 bases from V and 0 bases from J, with 11 bases between. The CDR3 sequence is CASSQSRQVSYEQYF. DNA for the CDR3: TGTGCCAGCAGCCAATCCCGCCAGGTCTCCTACGAGCAGTACTTC.

The rearrangement uses TRBV7-9 and TRBJ2-1; the D is unclear. Germline loops: CDR1 SEHNR, CDR2 FQNEAQ (reference sequence). Trimming stripped 5 bases from V and 4 bases from J, with 15 bases between. The CDR3 spans 15 residues. The CDR3 is CASSLLTVTYNEQFF. The CDR3 DNA follows: TGTGCCAGCAGCCTCCTCACCGTGACATACAATGAGCAGTTCTTC.

The chain recombines TRBV18 with TRBJ2-7, with no clear D. CDR1 is KGHSH, CDR2 LQKENI, per germline. Trimming cost V 3 bases and J 6 bases, with 12 bases left between them. This CDR3 region has 13 residues. The CDR3 DNA reads as TGTGCCAGCTCACCCGAAAAATGGGGCGAGCAGTACTTC. As protein: CASSPEKWGEQYF.

The rearrangement uses TRBV28 and TRBJ2-1; TRBD2 matches 10 bases. Per germline, CDR1 MDHEN and CDR2 SYDVKM. The J segment lost 4 bases and the V segment lost 6 bases, leaving 6 bases of the junction unmatched. The CDR3 runs to 15 residues. CDR3 bases: TGTGCCAGCAGATTAAGCGGGAGGGGGTACAATGAGCAGTTCTTC. Protein: CASRLSGRGYNEQFF. The full variable domain, in which reference TRBV28 and TRBJ2-1 provide the parts outside the CDR3, is DVKVTQSSRYLVKRTGEKVFLECVQDMDHENMFWYRQDPGLGLRLIYFSYDVKMKEKGDIPEGYSVSREKKERFSLILESASTNQTSMYLCASRLSGRGYNEQFFGPGTRLTVL.

The V call is TRBV7-2, the J call TRBJ2-3, with a tentative D call TRBD2 (7 bases). The CDR3 has 11 amino acids. The germline V and J ends were trimmed by 6 bases and 8 bases, with 9 bases remaining between them. The germline V gene has CDR1 SGHTA and CDR2 FQGNSA. CDR3 coding DNA: TGTGCCAGCAGAGGGGGGGGTACGCAGTATTTT. Its translation: CASRGGGTQYF.

V usage is TRBV7-3 and J usage is TRBJ2-7, with 8 nucleotides matching TRBD2. Per germline, CDR1 SGHTA and CDR2 FQGTGA. The CDR3 has 14 amino acids. J lost 2 bases, V lost 6 bases, and 6 bases had no gene match. The CDR3 protein is CASSLVAGPYEQYF. CDR3 nucleotides: TGTGCCAGCAGTCTCGTAGCGGGGCCCTACGAGCAGTACTTC.

The chain has TRBV6-6 and TRBJ2-5; no reliable D call. The CDR3 loop spans 13 amino acids. The ends were cut back, 2 bases at V and 2 bases at J, with 6 bases in the middle. Germline-derived CDR1 and CDR2 are MNHNY and SVGAGI (reference sequence). CDR3 region: CASSYREQETQYF. Written as DNA, the CDR3 is TGTGCCAGCAGTTACAGGGAACAAGAGACCCAGTACTTC.